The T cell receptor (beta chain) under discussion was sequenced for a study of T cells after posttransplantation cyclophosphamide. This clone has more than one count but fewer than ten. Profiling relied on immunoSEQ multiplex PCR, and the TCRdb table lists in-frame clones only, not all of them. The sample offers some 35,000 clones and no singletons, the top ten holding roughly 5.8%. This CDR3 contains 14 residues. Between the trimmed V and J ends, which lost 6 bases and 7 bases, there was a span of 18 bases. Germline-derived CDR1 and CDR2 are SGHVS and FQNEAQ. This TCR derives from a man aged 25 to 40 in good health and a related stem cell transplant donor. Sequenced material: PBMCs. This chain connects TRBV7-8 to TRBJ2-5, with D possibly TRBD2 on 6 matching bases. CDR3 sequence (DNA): TGTGCCAGCAGATCCGGGACTGGCGGAGGGACCCAGTACTTC. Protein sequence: CASRSGTGGGTQYF.